Below are 25 T cell receptor beta chains sequenced from a single sample in a study of T cells in Graves' hyperthyroidism and ophthalmopathy. The CDR3 regions of TCR beta were amplified from RNA transcripts. Initially, a first-round RT-PCR of the TCR CDR3 employed the HTBI primer set. TCRdb re-analysed the multiplex PCR reads in MiXCR, keeping a single row per CDR3 protein. Here the sample spans 300,000 to 450,000 distinct CDR3 sequences, around a quarter being singletons. Sequencing used blood. The receptors were sampled from a man aged 50-60 years with Graves' hyperthyroidism.

This clonotype was counted many times. The chain is built from TRBV2 and TRBJ2-1; the match to TRBD2 covers 12 bases. This CDR3 contains 15 residues. Per germline, CDR1 SNHLY and CDR2 FYNNEI. Trimming removed 9 bases from V and 8 bases from J; junction bases left unmatched: 11. CDR3 sequence (DNA): TGTGCCAGTAACCTTGGACTAGCGGGATCGCATGAGCAGTTCTTC. Protein product: CASNLGLAGSHEQFF.

V usage is TRBV29-1 and J usage is TRBJ1-5; maybe TRBD1 (6 bases). This CDR3 region has 13 residues. The V end lost 7 bases, the J end lost 1 base, and 11 bases lay between the germline ends. Germline CDR1 is SQVTM and CDR2 is ANQGSEA. The CDR3 region is CSAGDRSNQPQHF. The DNA for the CDR3 is TGCAGCGCCGGCGACAGGAGCAATCAGCCCCAGCATTTT.

This CDR3 is CSARGGSGVGELFF. The CDR3 nucleotides read TGCAGTGCTAGAGGGGGAAGCGGAGTAGGGGAGCTGTTTTTT. This chain links TRBV20-1 with TRBJ2-2; perhaps TRBD2 as D (5 bases). Germline assignment: CDR1 DFQATT and CDR2 SNEGSKA (reference sequence). V was clipped by 1 base and J by 8 bases, with 14 bases between them. This CDR3 is 14 amino acids long.

This clonotype was observed a few times. J is TRBJ2-7 and V is TRBV11-1; D possibly uses TRBD1 or TRBD2 (5 bases each). This CDR3 contains 13 residues. V lost 5 bases, J lost 8 bases, and 16 bases lay in between. CDR1 is SGHAT, CDR2 FQDESV, per germline (reference sequence). As DNA, the CDR3 is TGTGCCAGCAGCCCCCGGGACGCCCTGAAGCAGTACTTC. It specifies CASSPRDALKQYF.

This clonotype was recorded a few times. The chain uses TRBV5-1 and TRBJ2-7; 9 bases are a match to TRBD1. Germline V gives CDR1 SGHRS, CDR2 YFSETQ. After removal of 4 bases from V and 3 bases from J, the junction contained 5 bases not matched to a gene. The CDR3 has 14 amino acids. CDR3 residues: CASSPDRGNYEQYF. The CDR3 bases are TGCGCCAGCAGCCCGGACAGGGGCAACTACGAGCAGTACTTC.

This clonotype was detected many times. V gene TRBV19 combines with J gene TRBJ2-5; unclear D gene. In germline, CDR1 is LNHDA, CDR2 SQIVND (reference sequence). With 8 bases removed from V and 2 bases from J, the gap between germline ends came to 6 bases. The CDR3 sequence is 11 residues long. CDR3 nucleotide sequence: TGTGCCAGTGAACAGCAAGAGACCCAGTACTTC. Amino acids: CASEQQETQYF.

In this sample, this clonotype turned up a few times. This rearrangement joins TRBV7-9 to TRBJ2-1, with no clear D. Per the germline V gene, CDR1 is SEHNR and CDR2 is FQNEAQ (reference sequence). V was trimmed by 4 bases and J by 4 bases, leaving 8 bases between them. The CDR3 totals 13 residues. The CDR3 region is CASSSPPYNEQFF. CDR3 DNA: TGTGCCAGCAGCTCCCCACCGTACAATGAGCAGTTCTTC. The whole variable domain, remainder taken from reference TRBV7-9 and TRBJ2-1, is DTGVSQNPRHKITKRGQNVTFRCDPISEHNRLYWYRQTLGQGPEFLTYFQNEAQLEKSRLLSDRFSAERPKGSFSTLEIQRTEQGDSAMYLCASSSPPYNEQFFGPGTRLTVL.

The chain joins TRBV29-1 to TRBJ2-6; no firm D call. The germline V gene encodes CDR1 SQVTM and CDR2 ANQGSEA. V was shortened by 6 bases and J by 2 bases, with 11 bases between the two germline ends. This CDR3 is 14 amino acids long. CDR3 DNA: TGCAGCGTCCTTTTACCGGCTGGGGCCAACGTCCTGACTTTC. Protein: CSVLLPAGANVLTF.

This sequence joins TRBV11-2 and TRBJ2-2, with D possibly matching TRBD1 (5 bases). The V gene's germline CDR1 is SGHAT and CDR2 FQNNGV. CDR3 length: 14 amino acids. The ends were cut back, 8 bases at V and 2 bases at J, with 12 bases in the middle. This CDR3 reads CASGAQGNTGELFF. DNA of the CDR3: TGTGCCAGCGGAGCTCAGGGTAACACCGGGGAGCTGTTTTTT.

The CDR3 sequence: CSARRPLAGLRVDTQYF. CDR3 nucleotide sequence: TGCAGTGCTAGACGCCCTCTAGCGGGACTTAGGGTGGATACGCAGTATTTT. J is TRBJ2-3 and V is TRBV20-1, with 9 bases identical to TRBD2. The V segment lost 2 bases and the J segment 6 bases; nucleotides outside the gene matches: 15. The CDR3 is 17 amino acids. The germline CDR1 and CDR2 sequences are DFQATT and SNEGSKA (reference sequence).

To note about this clonotype: The conserved final phenylalanine or tryptophan is absent from the CDR3, which likely points to a read error. V is TRBV5-1 and J is TRBJ2-7; TRBD2 matches at 9 bases. The CDR3 has 15 residues. V shed 1 base and J 4 bases; nucleotides not matched to a gene: 6. Germline V lookup: CDR1 SGHRS, CDR2 YFSETQ. The CDR3 nucleotides are TGCGCCAGCAGCTTGCGGGAGCGGGGGGCATACGAGCAGTACTAC. Residues: CASSLRERGAYEQYY.

This clonotype was counted between two and nine times. The chain is built from TRBV28 and TRBJ2-2, with D maybe TRBD1 (6 bases). Germline loops: CDR1 MDHEN, CDR2 SYDVKM. The length of the CDR3 is 12 residues. The V gene lost 7 bases and the J gene lost 9 bases, with 12 bases spanning the gap. This CDR3 is CASTSGERELFF. DNA of the CDR3: TGTGCCAGCACCTCAGGGGAGCGGGAGCTGTTTTTT.

This clonotype was seen more than once but under ten times. V and J are TRBV12-3 or TRBV12-4 and TRBJ2-2, with D tentatively TRBD1 (6 bases). The V gene lost 5 bases and the J gene lost 3 bases, with 13 bases spanning the gap. The CDR3 is 15 amino acids. Here the CDR3 reads CASSPGDSDTGELFF. CDR3 nucleotides: TGTGCCAGCAGTCCAGGGGATTCGGACACCGGGGAGCTGTTTTTT.

V gene TRBV6-1 combines with J gene TRBJ2-3; D is unclear. The V end lost 1 base, the J end lost 2 bases, and 10 bases lay between the germline ends. CDR3 length equals 15 residues. The germline gives CDR1 MNHNS, CDR2 SASEGT. The CDR3 here is CASSEDHIYTDTQYF. CDR3 in DNA: TGTGCCAGCAGTGAAGATCACATCTACACAGATACGCAGTATTTT.

The chain is built from TRBV19 and TRBJ2-5; 8 nucleotides agree with TRBD2. CDR1 LNHDA and CDR2 SQIVND come from the germline V gene (reference sequence). J lost 2 bases, V lost 4 bases, and 6 bases had no gene match. The CDR3 is made up of 15 amino acids. The CDR3 bases are TGTGCCAGTAGTAGAGTAGCGGGACTACAAGAGACCCAGTACTTC. It encodes CASSRVAGLQETQYF.

The table lists this clonotype with many counts. The chain employs TRBV3-1 and TRBJ2-2, with TRBD1 as a possible D gene (5 bases). The V end was cut by 2 bases, the J end by 6 bases, with 10 bases between. The CDR3 sequence is 14 residues long. Germline CDR1 is LGHDT and CDR2 is YNNKEL (reference sequence). CDR3 nucleotide sequence: TGTGCCAGCAGCCAACAGGGATATGCCGGGGAGCTGTTTTTT. Translating gives CASSQQGYAGELFF.

The table lists this clonotype with a few counts. The genes are TRBV18 and TRBJ2-5; D remains ambiguous. The ends were cut back, 3 bases at V and 6 bases at J, with 5 bases in the middle. Germline V CDR1 and CDR2: KGHSH, LQKENI. This CDR3 has 11 amino acids. This CDR3 is CASSPKQTQYF. The CDR3, as DNA: TGTGCCAGCTCACCCAAACAGACCCAGTACTTC.

The chain uses TRBV3-1 and TRBJ2-2; D ambiguous. Trimming cost V 2 bases and J 3 bases, with 7 bases left between them. Per the germline V gene, CDR1 is LGHDT and CDR2 is YNNKEL (reference sequence). The CDR3 is 14 residues long. CDR3 DNA: TGTGCCAGCAGCCAACCTATCTACACCGGGGAGCTGTTTTTT. It codes for CASSQPIYTGELFF.

This clonotype was recorded at least ten times. J is TRBJ1-2 and V is TRBV2, with TRBD1 matching over 7 bases. This CDR3 region has 13 residues. V lost 4 bases to trimming and J lost 8 bases; unmatched junction nucleotides: 7. The germline CDR1 and CDR2 sequences are SNHLY and FYNNEI. The chain's CDR3 is CASSVRQGSGYTF. DNA of the CDR3: TGTGCCAGCAGTGTTAGACAGGGTTCCGGCTACACCTTC.

J is TRBJ2-7 and V is TRBV7-2; 11 nucleotides agree with TRBD2. The germline V gene has CDR1 SGHTA and CDR2 FQGNSA. The V segment lost 9 bases and the J segment 0 bases; nucleotides outside the gene matches: 22. The CDR3 extends over 20 amino acids. The CDR3, as DNA: TGTGCCAGTAGTCCGAGCCATAGGGGACTAGCGGAGGGGAGCTCCTACGAGCAGTACTTC. Protein product: CASSPSHRGLAEGSSYEQYF.

This clonotype was detected a few times. The rearrangement uses TRBV30 and TRBJ1-5; D gene uncertain. Trimming stripped 1 base from V and 0 bases from J, with 10 bases between. Germline V lookup: CDR1 GTSNPN, CDR2 SVGIG (reference sequence). This CDR3 has 15 amino acids. CDR3 sequence (DNA): TGTGCCTGGAGTGAAGGGAGCTATAGCAATCAGCCCCAGCATTTT. Residues: CAWSEGSYSNQPQHF.

This chain links TRBV12-3 or TRBV12-4 with TRBJ2-6, with TRBD1 identical over 8 bases. V was pared by 6 bases and J by 0 bases, with 7 bases of the junction left unmatched. This CDR3 spans 17 amino acids. The CDR3: CASSRGQAPSGANVLTF. CDR3 coding DNA: TGTGCCAGCAGCCGGGGACAGGCCCCCTCTGGGGCCAACGTCCTGACTTTC.

This clonotype has at least ten counts. J is TRBJ2-3 and V is TRBV12-3 or TRBV12-4; the D gene is possibly TRBD2 (5 bases). The V and J ends lost 1 base and 4 bases respectively, with 9 bases between them. The length of the CDR3 is 14 residues. CDR3 in amino acids: CASSLGTQPDTQYF. The CDR3 nucleotides are TGTGCCAGCAGTTTAGGGACTCAACCAGATACGCAGTATTTT.

Only a few counts were recorded for this clonotype. The rearrangement joins TRBV28 to TRBJ1-4; no clear D. The V gene's germline CDR1 is MDHEN and CDR2 SYDVKM. The CDR3 runs to 13 residues. Trimming stripped 6 bases from V and 6 bases from J, with 11 bases between. CDR3 residues: CASRSGNYEKLFF. As DNA, the CDR3 is TGTGCCAGCAGGTCGGGGAATTATGAAAAACTGTTTTTT.

The table lists this clonotype with a few counts. The rearrangement uses TRBV7-2 and TRBJ2-1, with 10 positions matching TRBD2. CDR3 length: 14 amino acids. The junction had 7 bases not matched to a gene; V was cut back by 8 bases and J by 6 bases. Germline V lookup: CDR1 SGHTA, CDR2 FQGNSA. For the CDR3, the DNA is TGTGCCAGCCAAAAAGCGGGAGGGCCCAATGAGCAGTTCTTC. It encodes CASQKAGGPNEQFF.